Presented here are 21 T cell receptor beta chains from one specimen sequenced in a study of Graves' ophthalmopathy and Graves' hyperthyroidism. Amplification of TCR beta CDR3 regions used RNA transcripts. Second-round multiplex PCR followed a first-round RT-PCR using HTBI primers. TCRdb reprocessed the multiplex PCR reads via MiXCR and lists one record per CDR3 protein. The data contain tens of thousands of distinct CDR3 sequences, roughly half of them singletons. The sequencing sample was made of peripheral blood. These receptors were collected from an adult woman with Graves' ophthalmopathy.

CDR3: CASSQGTMIEQYF. The CDR3 nucleotides read TGCGCCAGCAGCCAAGGGACTATGATTGAGCAGTATTTT. This chain uses TRBV4-1 with TRBJ2-3, with TRBD2 as a possible D gene (6 bases). From germline, CDR1 is MGHRA and CDR2 YSYEKL. This CDR3 is built from 13 residues. V was pared by 1 base and J by 11 bases, with 13 bases between.

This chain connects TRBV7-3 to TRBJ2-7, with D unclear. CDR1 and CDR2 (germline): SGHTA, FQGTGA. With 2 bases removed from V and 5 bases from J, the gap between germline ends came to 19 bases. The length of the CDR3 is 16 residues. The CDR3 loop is CASSLSDAVGIDEQYF. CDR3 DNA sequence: TGTGCCAGCAGCTTATCGGACGCAGTGGGCATCGACGAGCAGTACTTC.

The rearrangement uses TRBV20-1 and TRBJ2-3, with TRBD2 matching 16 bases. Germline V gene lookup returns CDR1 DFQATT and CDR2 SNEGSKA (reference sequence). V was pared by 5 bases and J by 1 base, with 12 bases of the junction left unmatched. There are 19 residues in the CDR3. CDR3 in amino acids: CSAPTSGTSGRGGTDTQYF. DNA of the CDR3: TGCAGTGCTCCTACATCGGGGACTAGCGGGAGGGGCGGCACAGATACGCAGTATTTT.

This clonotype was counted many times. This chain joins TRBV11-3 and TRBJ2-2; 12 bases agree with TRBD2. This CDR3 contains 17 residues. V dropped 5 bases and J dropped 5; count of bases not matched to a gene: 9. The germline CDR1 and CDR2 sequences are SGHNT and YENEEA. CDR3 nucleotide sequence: TGTGCCAGCAGCCCCCACCGACTAGCGGGAGATACCGGGGAGCTGTTTTTT. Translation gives CASSPHRLAGDTGELFF.

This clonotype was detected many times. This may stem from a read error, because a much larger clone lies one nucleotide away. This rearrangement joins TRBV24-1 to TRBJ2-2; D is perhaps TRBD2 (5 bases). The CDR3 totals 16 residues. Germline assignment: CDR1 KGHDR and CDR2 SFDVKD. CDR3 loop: CATSDLYRSNTGELLF. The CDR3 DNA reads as TGTGCCACCAGTGATTTGTACCGATCGAACACCGGGGAGCTGCTTTTT.

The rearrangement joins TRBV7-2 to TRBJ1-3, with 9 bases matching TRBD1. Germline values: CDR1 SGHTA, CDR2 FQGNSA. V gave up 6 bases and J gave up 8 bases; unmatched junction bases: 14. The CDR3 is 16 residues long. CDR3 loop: CASSPDRGAGGYTIYF. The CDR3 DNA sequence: TGTGCCAGCAGTCCGGACAGGGGAGCAGGCGGCTACACCATATATTTT.

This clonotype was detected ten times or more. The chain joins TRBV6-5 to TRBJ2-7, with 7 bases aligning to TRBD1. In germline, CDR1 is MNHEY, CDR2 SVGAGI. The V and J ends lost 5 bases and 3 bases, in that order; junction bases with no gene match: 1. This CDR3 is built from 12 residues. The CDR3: CASSRQGYEQYF. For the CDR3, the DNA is TGTGCCAGCAGTCGACAGGGCTACGAGCAGTACTTC.

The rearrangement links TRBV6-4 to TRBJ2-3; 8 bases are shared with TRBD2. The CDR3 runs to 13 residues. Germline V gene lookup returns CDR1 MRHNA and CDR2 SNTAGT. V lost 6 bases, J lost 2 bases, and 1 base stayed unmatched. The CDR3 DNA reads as TGTGCCAGCAGGACTAGCGACACAGATACGCAGTATTTT. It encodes CASRTSDTDTQYF.

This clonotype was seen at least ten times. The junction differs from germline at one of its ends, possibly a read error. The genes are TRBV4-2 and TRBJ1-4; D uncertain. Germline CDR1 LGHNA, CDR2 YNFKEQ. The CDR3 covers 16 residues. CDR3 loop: CASSQGAAPTNEELFF. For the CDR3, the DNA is TGTGCCAGCAGCCAAGGTGCGGCACCAACTAATGAAGAACTGTTTTTT.

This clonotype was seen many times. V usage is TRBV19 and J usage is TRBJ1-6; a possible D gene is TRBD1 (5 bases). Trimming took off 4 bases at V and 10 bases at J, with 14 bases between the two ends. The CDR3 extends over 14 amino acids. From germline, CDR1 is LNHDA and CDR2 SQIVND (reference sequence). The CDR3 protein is CASSKQAGRSPLHF. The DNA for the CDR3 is TGTGCCAGTAGTAAACAGGCTGGAAGATCACCCCTCCACTTT.

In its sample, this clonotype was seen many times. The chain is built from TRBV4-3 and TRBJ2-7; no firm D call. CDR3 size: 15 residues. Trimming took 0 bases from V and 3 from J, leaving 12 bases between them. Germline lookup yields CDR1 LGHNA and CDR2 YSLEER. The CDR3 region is CASSQEWAGVYEQYF. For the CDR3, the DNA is TGCGCCAGCAGCCAAGAATGGGCTGGAGTCTACGAGCAGTACTTC.

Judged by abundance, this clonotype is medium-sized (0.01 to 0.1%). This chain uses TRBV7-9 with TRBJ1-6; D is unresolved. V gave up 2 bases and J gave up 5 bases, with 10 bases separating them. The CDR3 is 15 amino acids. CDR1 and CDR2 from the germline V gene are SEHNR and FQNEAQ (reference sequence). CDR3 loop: CASSLSAANNSPLHF. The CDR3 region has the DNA TGTGCCAGCAGCTTATCGGCAGCCAATAATTCACCCCTCCACTTT.

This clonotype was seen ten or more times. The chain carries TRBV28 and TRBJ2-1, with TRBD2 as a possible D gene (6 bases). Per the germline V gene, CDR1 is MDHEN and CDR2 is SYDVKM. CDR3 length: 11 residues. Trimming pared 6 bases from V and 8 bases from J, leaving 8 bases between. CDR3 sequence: CASRRRDEQFF. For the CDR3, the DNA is TGTGCCAGCAGGCGGAGGGATGAGCAGTTCTTC.

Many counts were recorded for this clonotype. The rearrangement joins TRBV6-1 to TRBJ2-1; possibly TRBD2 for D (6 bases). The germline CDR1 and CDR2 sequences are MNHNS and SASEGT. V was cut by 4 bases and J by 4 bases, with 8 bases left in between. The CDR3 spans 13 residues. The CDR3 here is CASSVAEYNEQFF. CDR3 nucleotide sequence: TGTGCCAGCAGTGTAGCGGAGTACAATGAGCAGTTCTTC.

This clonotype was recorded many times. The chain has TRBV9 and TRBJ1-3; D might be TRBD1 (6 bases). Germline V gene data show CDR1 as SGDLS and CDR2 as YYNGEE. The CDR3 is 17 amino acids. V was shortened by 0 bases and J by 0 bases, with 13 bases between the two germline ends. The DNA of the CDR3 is TGTGCCAGCAGCGTAGTAGGGGGGGCCAGCTCTGGAAACACCATATATTTT. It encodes CASSVVGGASSGNTIYF.

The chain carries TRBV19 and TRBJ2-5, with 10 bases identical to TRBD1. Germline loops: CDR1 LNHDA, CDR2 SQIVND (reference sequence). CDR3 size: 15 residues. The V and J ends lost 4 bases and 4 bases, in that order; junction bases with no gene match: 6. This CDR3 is CASSTRQGAGETQYF. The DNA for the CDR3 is TGTGCCAGTAGTACCCGACAGGGGGCAGGAGAGACCCAGTACTTC.

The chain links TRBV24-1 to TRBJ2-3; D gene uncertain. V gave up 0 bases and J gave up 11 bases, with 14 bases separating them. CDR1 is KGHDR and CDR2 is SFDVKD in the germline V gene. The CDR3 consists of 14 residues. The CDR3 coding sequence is TGTGCCACCAGTGATTTGGTGCAAAGCAATGAGCAGTATTTT. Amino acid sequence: CATSDLVQSNEQYF.

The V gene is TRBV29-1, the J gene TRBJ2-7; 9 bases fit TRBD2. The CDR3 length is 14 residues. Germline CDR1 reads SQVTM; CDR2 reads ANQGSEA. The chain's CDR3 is CSLRASGETYEQYF. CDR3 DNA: TGCAGTCTCCGCGCTAGCGGGGAGACCTACGAGCAGTACTTC.

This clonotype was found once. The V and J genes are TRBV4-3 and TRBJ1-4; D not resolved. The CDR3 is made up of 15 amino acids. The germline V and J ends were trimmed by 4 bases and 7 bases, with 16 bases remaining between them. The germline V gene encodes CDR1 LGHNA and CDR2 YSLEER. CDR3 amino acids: CASSPRARRSEKLFF. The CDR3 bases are TGCGCCAGCAGCCCCCGGGCCAGGCGTAGTGAAAAACTGTTTTTT.

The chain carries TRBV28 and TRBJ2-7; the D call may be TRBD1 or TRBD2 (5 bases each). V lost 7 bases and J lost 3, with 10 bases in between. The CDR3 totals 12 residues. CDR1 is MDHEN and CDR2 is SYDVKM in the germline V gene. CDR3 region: CASTGTDYEQYF. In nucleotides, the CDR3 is TGTGCCAGCACCGGGACGGACTACGAGCAGTACTTC.

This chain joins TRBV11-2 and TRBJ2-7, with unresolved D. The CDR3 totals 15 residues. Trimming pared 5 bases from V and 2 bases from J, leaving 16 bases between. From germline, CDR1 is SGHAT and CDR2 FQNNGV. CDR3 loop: CASSHKVGQAYEQYF. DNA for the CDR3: TGTGCCAGCAGCCATAAAGTTGGTCAAGCCTACGAGCAGTACTTC.